This T cell receptor (beta chain) emerged from a study of blood T cell repertoires in COVID-19 (dated by TCRdb to about 2020). Context from the whole study: Samples covering the acute and convalescent phases of COVID-19 were provided by collaborators in the United States, Italy and Spain. The prospective study material was composed of cDNA or gDNA derived from T cells, B-cell-depleted T cells, or PBMCs. Where HLA class I and class II types were available, the types were taken from metadata supplied by the sample provider, not from assay-based typing. The dataset comprised deeply sampled blood TCRbeta repertoires from subjects exposed to, actively infected with, or recovered from COVID-19. Nearly every sample came with metadata listing a de-identified subject ID, COVID-19 status, age in years and sex. Samples came from the ongoing ImmuneRACE study (first 160 participants) plus 1,254 subjects from 6 global collaborators. The repertoires were made available in a free public database intended to serve as a resource for research on the immune response to SARS-CoV-2. The full study reports these points: How much clinical and demographic metadata was included differed by source and by participant, and the metadata was provided uncurated.

V lost 5 bases and J lost 4 bases; the stretch between them is 5 bases long. Sequences MDHEN (CDR1) and SYDVKM (CDR2) are obtained from the germline V gene. The CDR3 measures 11 amino acids from cysteine to phenylalanine. CDR3 DNA only is kept here, 33 bases in frame from base 1. On this clone itself: The target of this receptor is not known. No qualities accompany the bases; no much larger clone lies one base away.

The immunoSEQ Assay, a bias-controlled multiplex PCR, was used to amplify TCRbeta CDR3 regions from genomic DNA. Under the source paper's analysis protocol: The number of nucleated cells in each sample was estimated by amplification of reference gene primers within the assay. To quantify the absolute abundance of each unique TCRbeta CDR3 rearrangement, sequence reads were collapsed and filtered. For each sample, productive Simpson clonality was calculated by taking the square root of Simpson's diversity index across productive rearrangements. As stored in TCRdb, this immuneACCESS dataset retains in-frame rearrangements with V and J assigned. A fraction of the clones does not appear; measured against another copy, unresolved V genes explain less than half of the discrepancy, and the remainder lacks a known reason. V, J and clone size were drawn from that table, and D and trimming were deduced from the DNA. Within this sample are approximately 70,000 clones, with 88% of them counted one time only. The ten largest clones add up to about 6.4% of the sample.

Whole blood was collected in K2EDTA tubes by collaborating institutions according to the institutions' own protocols. For TCRbeta analysis, collaborators shipped samples in one of three forms: frozen whole blood, isolated PBMCs, or DNA extracted from either of those sample types. The TCR sequence derives from a woman in her 70s with acute or convalescent COVID-19. Sample: peripheral blood. The chain joins TRBV28 to TRBJ1-2; the D gene is not confidently resolved. The CDR3 protein: CASSSAYGYTF. The DNA is TGTGCCAGCAGTAGCGCCTATGGCTACACCTTC.